Listed below are T cell receptor beta chains from one sample, sequenced in a study of monozygotic twins with inflammatory bowel disease. TCRdb reworked the 5' RACE reads into one entry per CDR3 protein, no DNA. This sample's table reports tens of thousands of distinct CDR3 sequences. Sequenced material: blood. The source is a human donor with ulcerative colitis or Crohn's disease, or a healthy co-twin of an affected twin (not recorded which). Both conserved end residues are part of each CDR3. The order of the fields is CDR3 protein, J gene, V gene, CDR3 length.

CASGDRLGEQFF | TRBJ2-1 | TRBV2 | 12
CATMTSPPLHF | TRBJ1-6 | TRBV24-1 | 11
CSARYRGYYEQYF | TRBJ2-7 | TRBV20-1 | 13
CATSDHNWVNGGYTF | TRBJ1-2 | TRBV24-1 | 15
CASSLASGMETQYF | TRBJ2-5 | TRBV7-2 | 14
CSARGEANQPQHF | TRBJ1-5 | TRBV20-1 | 13
CASSLAFSGSYNEQFF | TRBJ2-1 | TRBV7-2 | 16
CASSLGQGLNEQFF | TRBJ2-1 | TRBV7-8 | 14
CASSLRGRYNEQFF | TRBJ2-1 | TRBV27 | 14
CASSLTNGKLFF | TRBJ1-4 | TRBV7-2 | 12
CASSFRPGTTNEKLFF | TRBJ1-4 | TRBV5-1 | 16
CASRKTSGGFNEQFF | TRBJ2-1 | TRBV6-2/TRBV6-3 | 15
CASSYSTSGNQPQHF | TRBJ1-5 | TRBV6-5 | 15
CASSMVGVSAEAFF | TRBJ1-1 | TRBV19 | 14
CASSLESARDTQYF | TRBJ2-5 | TRBV12-3/TRBV12-4 | 14
CASSYRTGDNQPQHF | TRBJ1-5 | TRBV4-1 | 15
CASSLHVVSNTEAFF | TRBJ1-1 | TRBV7-2 | 15
CAISEFEGASYEQYF | TRBJ2-7 | TRBV10-3 | 15
CASSSTGTEPGGGRTDTQYF | TRBJ2-3 | TRBV11-1 | 20
CASNWGQGYTDTQYF | TRBJ2-3 | TRBV12-3/TRBV12-4 | 15
CASRTSEAYGYTF | TRBJ1-2 | TRBV5-1 | 13
CASSVDRINQPQHF | TRBJ1-5 | TRBV18 | 14
CAISESQAGGPQHF | TRBJ1-5 | TRBV10-3 | 14
CSALLLQGSSNQPQHF | TRBJ1-5 | TRBV20-1 | 16
CASSIGRDSYNEQFF | TRBJ2-1 | TRBV19 | 15
CASSSQGSVNSPLHF | TRBJ1-6 | TRBV7-3 | 15
CASRPRSYNSPLHF | TRBJ1-6 | TRBV2 | 14
CASSLEGGRTEAFF | TRBJ1-1 | TRBV5-5 | 14
CASSTDSSSYNEQFF | TRBJ2-1 | TRBV7-2 | 15
CRVGEEQTQYF | TRBJ2-5 | TRBV20-1 | 11
CSARTSGGGTGELFF | TRBJ2-2 | TRBV20-1 | 15
CASSSRDTENTEAFF | TRBJ1-1 | TRBV4-2 | 15
CAGSPTGTTGTEAFF | TRBJ1-1 | TRBV3-1 | 15
CASIFGTANTEAFF | TRBJ1-1 | TRBV7-2 | 14
CASSVGQGTEAFF | TRBJ1-1 | TRBV27 | 13
CASSLAQRRRTEETQYF | TRBJ2-5 | TRBV7-6 | 17